Sequencing of this T cell receptor beta chain was carried out in a study of blood T cell repertoires in COVID-19. Whole-study context: PBMCs, B-cell-depleted T cells, or T cells were the source of the cDNA or gDNA that made up the material.

Produced via immunoSEQ multiplex PCR; TCRdb's table is partial and in-frame only. The sample carries about 90,000 clones, almost 95% recorded once. This clone was seen a handful of times. This CDR3 region has 14 residues. Trimming took 9 bases from V and 3 from J; bases not matched to a gene: 8. The V gene's germline CDR1 is SGHRS and CDR2 YFSETQ. The TCR comes from a woman between 55 and 75 years old with active COVID-19. The sequenced sample was peripheral blood. The chain recombines TRBV5-1 with TRBJ2-1; 8 nucleotides align to TRBD2. CDR3 protein: CATKRGLDYNEQFF. The DNA of the CDR3 is TGCGCCACCAAACGGGGACTAGACTACAATGAGCAGTTCTTC.